This is a list of T cell receptor beta chains from one sample in a study of response to subunit inactivated influenza vaccine. A single record per CDR3 protein comes from TCRdb applying MiXCR to the RT-PCR reads. The repertoire holds about 780,000 distinct CDR3 sequences, around 20% seen once, with 11% in the top ten. Sample: PBMCs from blood, taken 4 to 6 days after vaccination. The receptors were sampled from a man aged 45-65 years who received an inactivated influenza vaccine. Both conserved end residues are part of each CDR3. A D gene is named only where the DNA matches it firmly. Only part of the rows carry a size: once, few, many, or a class if the clone is expanded.

V: TRBV4-3; D: .; size: .; J: TRBJ1-2; CDR3: CASSPSVNQYGYTF; DNA: TGCGCCAGCAGCCCCTCCGTTAACCAATATGGCTACACCTTC
V: TRBV19; D: TRBD1; size: .; J: TRBJ2-7; CDR3: CASSIISTGGHSYEKYF; DNA: TGTGCCAGTAGTATAATTTCGACAGGGGGACACTCCTACGAGAAGTACTTC
V: TRBV4-3; D: TRBD2; size: .; J: TRBJ2-2; CDR3: CASSQVSGLAGGLTGELFF; DNA: TGCGCCAGCAGCCAAGTTTCTGGACTAGCGGGAGGGCTCACCGGGGAGCTGTTTTTT
V: TRBV30; D: .; size: few; J: TRBJ1-5; CDR3: CAWSARGNQPQHF; DNA: TGTGCCTGGAGCGCTCGAGGCAATCAGCCCCAGCATTTT
V: TRBV20-1; D: .; size: .; J: TRBJ1-5; CDR3: CSARDPGKRSQPQHF; DNA: TGCAGTGCTAGAGATCCAGGGAAGAGAAGTCAGCCCCAGCATTTT
V: TRBV20-1; D: .; size: .; J: TRBJ2-7; CDR3: CSADQTPRITYEQYF; DNA: TGCAGTGCTGACCAGACACCTAGGATAACCTACGAGCAGTACTTC
V: TRBV25-1; D: .; size: .; J: TRBJ2-7; CDR3: CASSVGTRQYF; DNA: TGTGCCAGCAGTGTCGGGACAAGGCAGTACTTC
V: TRBV11-1; D: .; size: many; J: TRBJ1-1; CDR3: CASSLRRVNQLMNTEAFF; DNA: TGTGCCAGCAGCTTACGAAGGGTAAACCAACTAATGAACACTGAAGCTTTCTTT
V: TRBV27; D: .; size: few; J: TRBJ2-2; CDR3: CASSAWGAGELFF; DNA: TGTGCCAGCAGTGCCTGGGGGGCCGGGGAGCTGTTTTTT
V: TRBV27; D: .; size: many; J: TRBJ2-6; CDR3: CASSLSAGANVLTF; DNA: TGTGCCAGCAGTTTATCGGCCGGGGCCAACGTCCTGACTTTC
V: TRBV5-1; D: .; size: .; J: TRBJ2-3; CDR3: CASSPMGGGLDTQYF; DNA: TGCGCCAGCAGCCCGATGGGGGGGGGGCTCGATACGCAGTATTTT
V: TRBV20-1; D: TRBD2; size: .; J: TRBJ2-3; CDR3: CSAREWGLVSTDTQYF; DNA: TGCAGTGCTAGAGAATGGGGACTAGTGAGTACAGATACGCAGTATTTT
V: TRBV7-8; D: .; size: few; J: TRBJ1-1; CDR3: CASSRRRENTEAFF; DNA: TGTGCCAGCAGCCGTCGGCGGGAAAACACTGAAGCTTTCTTT
V: TRBV4-3; D: .; size: many; J: TRBJ2-7; CDR3: CASSQEQGFYEQYF; DNA: TGCGCCAGCAGCCAAGAGCAGGGATTCTACGAGCAGTACTTC
V: TRBV6-6; D: .; size: few; J: TRBJ2-7; CDR3: CASSPAGFHEQYF; DNA: TGTGCCAGCAGCCCAGCTGGGTTCCACGAGCAGTACTTC
V: TRBV10-3; D: TRBD2; size: few; J: TRBJ2-7; CDR3: CAISESSGSTYEQYF; DNA: TGTGCCATCAGTGAAAGTAGCGGGAGCACCTACGAGCAGTACTTC
V: TRBV4-3; D: TRBD2; size: .; J: TRBJ2-5; CDR3: CASSQEERGEETQYF; DNA: TGCGCCAGCAGCCAAGAAGAGCGGGGGGAGGAGACCCAGTACTTC
V: TRBV20-1; D: TRBD1; size: .; J: TRBJ1-2; CDR3: CSATGDRGLGYGYTF; DNA: TGCAGTGCAACGGGGGACAGGGGGCTTGGCTATGGCTACACCTTC
V: TRBV5-6; D: TRBD2; size: few; J: TRBJ2-7; CDR3: CASSLARRPGGYEQYF; DNA: TGTGCCAGCAGCTTGGCAAGGCGGCCGGGGGGCTACGAGCAGTACTTC
V: TRBV12-3/TRBV12-4; D: .; size: many; J: TRBJ2-3; CDR3: CASSPPRRTDTQYF; DNA: TGTGCCAGCAGTCCCCCCAGACGCACAGATACGCAGTATTTT
V: TRBV7-2; D: .; size: .; J: TRBJ2-7; CDR3: CATGQGTSEQYF; DNA: TGTGCCACGGGGCAGGGGACGAGCGAGCAGTACTTC
V: TRBV7-2; D: .; size: .; J: TRBJ2-1; CDR3: CASSLAGNGLSGNEQFF; DNA: TGTGCCAGCAGCTTAGCGGGTAACGGTTTAAGTGGGAATGAGCAGTTCTTC
V: TRBV6-2/TRBV6-3; D: TRBD2; size: .; J: TRBJ2-1; CDR3: CASTRGTSGHQYNEQFF; DNA: TGTGCCAGCACCCGAGGGACTAGCGGACATCAATACAATGAGCAGTTCTTC
V: TRBV6-5; D: .; size: few; J: TRBJ2-6; CDR3: CASSYSGQANVLTF; DNA: TGTGCCAGCAGTTACTCGGGACAGGCCAACGTCCTGACTTTC
V: TRBV5-1; D: TRBD1; size: few; J: TRBJ2-4; CDR3: CASSYGTGNIQYF; DNA: TGCGCCAGCAGCTATGGGACAGGCAACATTCAGTACTTC
V: TRBV5-1; D: TRBD2; size: few; J: TRBJ2-5; CDR3: CASSLSGGLAEETQYF; DNA: TGCGCCAGCAGCCTATCGGGCGGACTAGCGGAAGAGACCCAGTACTTC
V: TRBV12-3/TRBV12-4; D: .; size: many; J: TRBJ2-7; CDR3: CASSQQDWLYEQYF; DNA: TGTGCCAGCAGTCAACAGGATTGGCTCTACGAGCAGTACTTC
V: TRBV10-3; D: .; size: .; J: TRBJ2-2; CDR3: CAIRRVWTGELFF; DNA: TGTGCCATCAGGAGGGTCTGGACCGGGGAGCTGTTTTTT
V: TRBV4-3; D: .; size: .; J: TRBJ2-5; CDR3: CASSQTGTNQETQYF; DNA: TGCGCCAGCAGCCAAACCGGGACGAACCAAGAGACCCAGTACTTC
V: TRBV10-3; D: TRBD2; size: few; J: TRBJ2-3; CDR3: CAISDTGTSGRGSTDTQYF; DNA: TGTGCCATCAGTGACACAGGGACTAGCGGGAGGGGCTCGACAGATACGCAGTATTTT
V: TRBV6-2/TRBV6-3; D: .; size: .; J: TRBJ2-5; CDR3: CASNNRGASETQYF; DNA: TGTGCCAGCAACAATCGGGGGGCCTCAGAGACCCAGTACTTC
V: TRBV4-3; D: TRBD2; size: many; J: TRBJ2-1; CDR3: CASSQEGTSGYNEQFF; DNA: TGCGCCAGCAGCCAGGAGGGGACTAGCGGGTACAATGAGCAGTTCTTC
V: TRBV18; D: .; size: .; J: TRBJ1-2; CDR3: CASSPSPRSGANPRGYTF; DNA: TGTGCCAGCTCACCTTCCCCCAGATCGGGGGCCAACCCTCGCGGCTACACCTTC
V: TRBV11-2; D: .; size: .; J: TRBJ2-7; CDR3: CASSLGAGDGHYEQYF; DNA: TGTGCCAGCAGCTTAGGGGCCGGGGACGGACACTACGAGCAGTACTTC
V: TRBV21-1; D: .; size: .; J: TRBJ2-1; CDR3: CASRYGRGGASYNEQFF; DNA: TGTGCCAGTCGTTACGGGCGCGGGGGGGCCTCCTACAATGAGCAGTTCTTC
V: TRBV9; D: TRBD1; size: few; J: TRBJ1-2; CDR3: CASSVEPTGNYGYTF; DNA: TGTGCCAGCAGCGTAGAACCGACAGGGAACTATGGCTACACCTTC
V: TRBV5-8; D: TRBD2; size: .; J: TRBJ2-3; CDR3: CASSAGTSGNSDTQYF; DNA: TGTGCCAGCAGCGCCGGGACTAGCGGGAACTCAGATACGCAGTATTTT
V: TRBV12-3/TRBV12-4; D: .; size: many; J: TRBJ2-4; CDR3: CASSLAELAKNIQYF; DNA: TGTGCCAGCAGTTTAGCAGAGTTAGCCAAAAACATTCAGTACTTC
V: TRBV11-2; D: .; size: .; J: TRBJ2-3; CDR3: CASSPLTGALDTQYF; DNA: TGTGCCAGCAGCCCTCTGACGGGAGCTCTAGATACGCAGTATTTT